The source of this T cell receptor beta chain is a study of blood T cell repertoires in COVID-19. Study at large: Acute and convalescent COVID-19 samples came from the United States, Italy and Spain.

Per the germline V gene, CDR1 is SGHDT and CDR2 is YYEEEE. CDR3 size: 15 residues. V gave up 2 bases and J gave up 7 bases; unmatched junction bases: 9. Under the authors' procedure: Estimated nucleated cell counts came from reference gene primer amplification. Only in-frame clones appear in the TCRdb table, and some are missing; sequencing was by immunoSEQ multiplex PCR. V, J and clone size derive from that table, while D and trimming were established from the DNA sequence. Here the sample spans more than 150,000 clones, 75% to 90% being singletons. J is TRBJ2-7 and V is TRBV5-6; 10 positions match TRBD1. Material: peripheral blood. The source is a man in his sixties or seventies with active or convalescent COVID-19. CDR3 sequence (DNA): TGTGCCAGCAGCTTCCTTTCCGGGACAGGGGTAGAGCAGTACTTC. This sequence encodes CASSFLSGTGVEQYF.